The T cell receptor (beta chain) described here comes from a study of cytomegalovirus exposure and HLA in healthy donors (TCRdb year 2017). The study in broad terms: According to an earlier analysis of 550 to 700 of the donors, about 170 million T cells yielded over 100 million unique TCR beta sequences and approximately 280 Gb of sequence data. Typing coverage differed by locus: A, B, C, DRB1 and DQB1 were typed in roughly 629-640 donors, DQA1 in about 500, DPA1 in 600 to 610, and DPB1 in around 490. Of the approximately 400 genotyped donors, over 65% fell in the genetic ancestry cluster associated with self-reported Caucasian donors. A later genetic analysis used genome-wide SNP genotypes for about 65% of the roughly 670 donors, treating that subset as a discovery cohort. Every discovery cohort repertoire had been produced on one sequencing platform. An earlier analysis of around 540 of the donors applied high-throughput TCR beta sequencing to assess whether each TCR beta V gene segment acted as functional or pseudogenic. The study profiled the T cell repertoires of under 700 subjects by immunosequencing and related them to cytomegalovirus serostatus. On average, approximately 250,000 unique TCR beta nucleotide sequences were sequenced per donor among a few hundred genotyped donors of the cohort, with roughly 18% of those sequences being non-productive. The study was designed to test whether signatures of past pathogen exposure could be identified by cataloging public T cell receptors. A later analysis re-analyzed previously published TCR beta repertoires from about 600 donors and added high-resolution HLA genotyping to study TCR occurrence patterns. Four or five DR-DQ haplotypes were handled as single units for association and clustering, since linkage in the cohort was strong. In the later analysis, no new phenotypic data were used to find candidate immune exposures; instead, reliance was placed on TCR beta sequences and their occurrence across donors. HLA typing included class I and class II loci at four-digit resolution. Besides the first cohort of roughly 660 subjects, a separate validation cohort made up of 95 to 150 different subjects was used. Roughly 300 gigabases of sequencing data and about 92 million unique TCR sequences made up an early release that covered about 640 HLA-typed donors. To predict cytomegalovirus infection status, the study brought together high-throughput TCR immunosequencing, statistical association of individual TCRs with disease status, and machine learning. Donor age, sex, ethnicity and CMV serostatus were compiled together with the repertoire data. General study outcomes and caveats: According to a later genetic analysis, donors in an Asian-associated ancestry cluster had fewer N-insertions in productive TCRs than the approximately 670-donor mean. Because counts were too low, approximately 18 rarely observed V segments, including chromosome 9 orphons, were excluded from the earlier analysis of several hundred of the donors. Correlated functional status among segregating V segments might be attributable to linkage disequilibrium, but an unknown experimental factor could not be ruled out. A cluster of highly shared sequence variants was judged likely to represent a technical artifact of the sequencing pipeline. Several of the top co-occurrence clusters appeared to be linked to parvovirus B19, influenza, CMV and Epstein-Barr virus, according to a later analysis. The presence/absence analyses assumed that sequencing depth was roughly uniform across donors, and that assumption may not be true. For the cohort, immune exposure information was limited to CMV serostatus. A later analysis found that TCR association rates varied across HLA loci, with DRB1 alleles showing the most associated TCRs and HLA-C alleles the fewest. When HLA alleles, especially DR and DQ, strongly co-occurred, attributing TCR associations to individual alleles was difficult. A further reported finding was that TCR beta sequences accurately predicted the HLA-A and HLA-B alleles for most subjects in the first cohort. A later genetic analysis associated a missense DCLRE1C variant with V-gene and J-gene trimming of TCR beta chains, and an independent cohort replicated the association. In the study, 150 to 200 TCR beta chains were listed as associated with cytomegalovirus. Most TCR sequences were observed very rarely across donors, whereas some public TCRs were present in many individuals. In vitro tests confirmed that a few of the cytomegalovirus-associated TCR beta chains recognize cytomegalovirus antigens. In an earlier analysis of roughly 560 of the donors, most TCR beta V segments were observed in productive rearrangements about 90% or about 30% of the time, broadly matching IMGT annotations. Because the 87-base-pair reads could not distinguish some IMGT-functional V segments, including TRBV6-2 and TRBV6-3, those segments were excluded. Compared with equally common non-associated chains, HLA-associated TCR beta chains in a later analysis were more clonally expanded and had lower generation probabilities. The authors suggested that the approach could potentially be generalized to other disease states and immunological phenotypes. Because HLA typing was unavailable for some donors at each locus, only the typed subset was used in association tests. Cytomegalovirus status was reported to be diagnosed by the classifier with high specificity and sensitivity in both the original and validation cohorts. At a false discovery rate of 0.05, a later analysis linked 15,000 to 20,000 TCR beta sequences to specific HLA alleles. This cohort had only TCR beta chains sequenced, and the lack of alpha or paired-chain data limited which features could be detected. A later analysis found that most CMV-associated TCR beta chains appeared HLA-restricted, with HLA associations seemingly driven largely by CMV exposure.

Libraries were constructed by the immunoSEQ multiplex PCR assay. For the multiplex PCR, a mixture combining 60 forward primers for TCR Vbeta segments and 13 reverse primers for TCR Jbeta segments was used. The CDR3 region of rearranged TCR beta genes was amplified from genomic DNA by a multiplex PCR assay. Amplified TCR beta libraries were sequenced as 87-base-pair reads on the Illumina HiSeq System. The study's own analysis went as follows. Across the roughly 640 repertoires, a later analysis counted tens of millions of unique TCR beta chains, roughly 11 million of which were shared by at least two donors. Raw reads were error-corrected and collapsed into unique sequences by a nearest-neighbor algorithm in which closely related sequences were merged to remove PCR and sequencing errors. Alignment of CDR3 sequences to IMGT reference sequences was used to assign V, D and J gene segments. For a sequence to be retained, at least a six-nucleotide match to both a V gene segment and a J gene segment was required. Rearrangements were called productive when the CDR3 lacked stop codons and stayed in frame with V and J; all others were non-productive. Following IMGT convention, CDR3 was defined as the stretch from the second conserved V-encoded cysteine to the conserved J-encoded phenylalanine. In an earlier analysis of around 600 of the donors, sequences lacking an unambiguous match to a single V gene segment were excluded. An earlier analysis of 587 of the donors classified V segments as functional when productive rearrangements were above 56.7% and as segregating when the standard deviation between donors was above 5%. A statistical classification framework was built for diagnosing cytomegalovirus status from the catalog of TCR beta chain sequences. A later analysis assigned V and J genes by comparing TCR nucleotide sequences with IMGT/GENE-DB human TR gene sequences. The TCRdist pipeline was used in a later analysis to assign CDR3 sequences and most-parsimonious VDJ recombination scenarios. In a later analysis, each TCR beta chain was defined by its CDR3 amino acid sequence together with its V-gene family, and reads without a unique V-gene family were excluded. A later analysis removed roughly 590 highly shared, low-generation-probability nucleotide sequences to deal with suspected cross-contamination and a sequencing artifact. A later analysis calculated a clonal expansion index for each public chain from normalized within-repertoire ranks of inferred template counts. Generation probabilities in a later analysis came from a VDJ recombination model fitted to out-of-frame rearrangements, and those results were checked against IGoR. In a later analysis, TCR-TCR, TCR-HLA and TCR-CMV co-occurrence was scored with hypergeometric tests, and a repertoire-size bias correction was applied to TCR pairs. In a later analysis, false discovery rates were estimated by permuting HLA or CMV assignments 20 times. In a later analysis, co-occurring TCRs were grouped with DBSCAN, and TCRdist sequence similarity was added when clustering was performed within HLA-allele-positive subsets. Repertoires with fewer than 30,000 or more than 120,000 public chains, plus five repertoires with anomalous nucleotide sharing, were excluded from co-occurrence clustering. The clones in this table, taken by TCRdb from immuneACCESS, are in-frame only. Not every clone is retained; where verified, under half of the shortfall comes from an unresolved V gene, and the cause of the rest is unknown. V and J calls and clone size follow that table, whereas D and trimming were derived from the DNA. This sample holds fewer than 120,000 clones; around 76% were observed only once. The ten largest clones capture 10% to 15% of the sample.

The cohort was made up of about 670 healthy bone marrow donors. At the time of sampling, every cohort member was nominally healthy, though immune exposures that went unrecorded were likely present. The donor was CMV seropositive and was included in the group of almost 300 seropositive cohort members. Every donor gave a peripheral blood sample, and the peripheral blood mononuclear cells from that sample were used for TCR beta sequencing. Genomic DNA was extracted from the blood cell samples with the Qiagen DNeasy Blood Extraction Kit. The germline V gene (reference sequence) specifies SEHNR as CDR1 and FQNEAQ as CDR2. The CDR3 spans 14 residues, from the cysteine through the phenylalanine. Solely the CDR3 DNA is kept, with 42 bases framed from the first base. As regards this clone: The specificity of this receptor is unknown. One base away there is no much larger clone; base qualities are not given.

The source of this sequence is a man aged 25-45 years in good health and CMV-seropositive. Sequencing input: PBMCs. This chain joins TRBV7-9 to TRBJ2-5, with TRBD1 matching 9 junction bases. The DNA matches TRBJ2-7 better at its end, which makes the J call doubtful. The DNA sequence follows: TGTGCCAGCAGCCCGGGACAGGGATGGGCCGAGCAGTACTTC. This encodes CASSPGQGWAEQYF.